A single T cell receptor beta chain is shown here with its context. Its antigen is still unknown. The entry originates in a study of T cell repertoires in cytomegalovirus infection. Study details: Researchers turned to recently identified HLA-C-restricted CMV epitopes as well as well-studied HLA-B-restricted ones. Indications came from public TCR beta signatures; they pointed to CMV infection and to a matching HLA type.

Germline lookup yields CDR1 SGHRS and CDR2 YFSETQ. This CDR3 region has 13 residues. V lost 10 bases to trimming and J lost 9 bases; unmatched junction nucleotides: 13. From the reads, TCRdb called clonotypes with MiXCR, one entry per CDR3 protein. The table has a few hundred thousand distinct CDR3 sequences, roughly 42% seen once. Study-wide points: HLA-C-restricted CMV clonotypes gave the most frequent clonotype in two of eight donors. The cumulative frequency of public TCR beta families identified carriers of CMV plus the relevant HLA.

The origin of this receptor is a human donor in good health (CMV status not recorded). Some clones in this sample may be carry-over from other donors' samples. The rearrangement uses TRBV5-1 and TRBJ1-2; TRBD1 matches at 9 bases. Sequencing used cultured PBMCs, obtained from culture after CMV antigen stimulation. The CDR3 DNA reads as TGCGCCTCCCGGGGGGACAGGGTTCCCAGCTACACCTTC. Translating gives CASRGDRVPSYTF.